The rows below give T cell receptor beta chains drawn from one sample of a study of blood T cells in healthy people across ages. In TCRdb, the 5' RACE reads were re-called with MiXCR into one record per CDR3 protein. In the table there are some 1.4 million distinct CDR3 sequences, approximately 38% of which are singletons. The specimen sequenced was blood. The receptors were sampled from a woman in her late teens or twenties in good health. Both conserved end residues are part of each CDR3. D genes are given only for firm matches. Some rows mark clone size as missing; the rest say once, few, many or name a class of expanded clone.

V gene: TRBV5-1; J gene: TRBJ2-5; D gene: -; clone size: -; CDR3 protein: CASPEEQYF; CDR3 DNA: TGCGCCAGCCCGGAGGAGCAGTACTTC
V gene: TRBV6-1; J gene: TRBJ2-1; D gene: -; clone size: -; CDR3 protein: CASTTAVQYEQFF; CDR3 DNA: TGTGCCAGCACTACGGCGGTTCAGTACGAGCAGTTCTTC
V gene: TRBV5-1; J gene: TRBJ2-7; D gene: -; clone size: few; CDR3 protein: CASTTQDPDEQYF; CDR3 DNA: TGCGCCAGCACGACCCAGGATCCGGACGAGCAGTACTTC
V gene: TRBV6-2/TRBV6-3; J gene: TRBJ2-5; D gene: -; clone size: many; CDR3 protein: CASSYGQETQYF; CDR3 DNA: TGTGCCAGCAGTTACGGGCAAGAGACCCAGTACTTC
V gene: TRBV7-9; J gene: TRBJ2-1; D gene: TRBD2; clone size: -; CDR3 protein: CTSSLFPTTSGRTTYNEQFF; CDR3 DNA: TGTACCAGCAGCTTATTTCCCACGACTAGCGGGAGGACCACCTACAATGAGCAGTTCTTC
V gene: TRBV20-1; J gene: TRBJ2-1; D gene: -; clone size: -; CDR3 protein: CSAPDSGGPYNEQFF; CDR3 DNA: TGCAGTGCACCGGACAGTGGTGGCCCCTACAATGAGCAGTTCTTC
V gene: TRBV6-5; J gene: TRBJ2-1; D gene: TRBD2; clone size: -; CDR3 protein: CASRIGLASKGHEQFF; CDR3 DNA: TGTGCCAGCAGAATTGGACTAGCGTCGAAGGGGCATGAGCAGTTCTTC
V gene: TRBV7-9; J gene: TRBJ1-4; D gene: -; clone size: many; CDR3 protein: CASGPEGVEKLFF; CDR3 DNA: TGTGCCAGCGGACCTGAGGGGGTTGAAAAACTGTTTTTT
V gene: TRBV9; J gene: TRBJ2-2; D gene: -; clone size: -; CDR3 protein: CASSVATTNTGELFF; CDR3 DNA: TGTGCCAGCAGCGTAGCTACCACCAACACCGGGGAGCTGTTTTTT
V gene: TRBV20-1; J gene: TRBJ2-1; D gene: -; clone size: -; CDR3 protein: CSARSLTGVYNEQFF; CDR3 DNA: TGCAGTGCTAGATCCCTAACGGGAGTCTACAATGAGCAGTTCTTC